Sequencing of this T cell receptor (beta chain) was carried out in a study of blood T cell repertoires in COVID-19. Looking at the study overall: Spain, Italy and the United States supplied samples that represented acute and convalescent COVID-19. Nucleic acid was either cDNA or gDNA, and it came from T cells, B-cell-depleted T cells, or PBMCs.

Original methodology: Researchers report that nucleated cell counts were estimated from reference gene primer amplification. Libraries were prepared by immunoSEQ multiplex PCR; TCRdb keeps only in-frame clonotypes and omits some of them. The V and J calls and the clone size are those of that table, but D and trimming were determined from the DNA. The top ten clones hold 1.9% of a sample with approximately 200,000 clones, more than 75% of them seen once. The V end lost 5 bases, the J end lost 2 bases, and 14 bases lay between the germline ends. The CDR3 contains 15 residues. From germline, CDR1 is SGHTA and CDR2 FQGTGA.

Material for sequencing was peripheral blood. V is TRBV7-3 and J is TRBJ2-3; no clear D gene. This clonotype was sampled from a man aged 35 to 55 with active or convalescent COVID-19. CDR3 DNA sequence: TGTGCCAGCAGCCCCGGGTCGCCCTTCACAGATACGCAGTATTTT. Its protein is CASSPGSPFTDTQYF.